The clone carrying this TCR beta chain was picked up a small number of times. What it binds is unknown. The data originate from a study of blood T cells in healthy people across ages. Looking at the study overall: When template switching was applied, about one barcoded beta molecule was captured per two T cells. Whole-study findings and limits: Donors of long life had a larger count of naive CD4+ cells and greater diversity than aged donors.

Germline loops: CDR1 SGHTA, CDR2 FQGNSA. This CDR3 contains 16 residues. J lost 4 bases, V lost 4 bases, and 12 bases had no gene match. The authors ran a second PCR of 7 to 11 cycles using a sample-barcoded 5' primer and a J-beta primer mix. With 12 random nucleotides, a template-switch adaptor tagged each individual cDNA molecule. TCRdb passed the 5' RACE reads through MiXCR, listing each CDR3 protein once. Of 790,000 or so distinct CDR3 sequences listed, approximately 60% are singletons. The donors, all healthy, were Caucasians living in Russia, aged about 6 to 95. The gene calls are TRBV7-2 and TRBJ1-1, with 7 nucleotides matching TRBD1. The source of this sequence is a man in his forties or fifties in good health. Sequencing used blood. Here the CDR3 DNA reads TGTGCCAGCAGCTCCAAAAAGACAGGGTTGCTCACTGAAGCTTTCTTT. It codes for CASSSKKTGLLTEAFF.